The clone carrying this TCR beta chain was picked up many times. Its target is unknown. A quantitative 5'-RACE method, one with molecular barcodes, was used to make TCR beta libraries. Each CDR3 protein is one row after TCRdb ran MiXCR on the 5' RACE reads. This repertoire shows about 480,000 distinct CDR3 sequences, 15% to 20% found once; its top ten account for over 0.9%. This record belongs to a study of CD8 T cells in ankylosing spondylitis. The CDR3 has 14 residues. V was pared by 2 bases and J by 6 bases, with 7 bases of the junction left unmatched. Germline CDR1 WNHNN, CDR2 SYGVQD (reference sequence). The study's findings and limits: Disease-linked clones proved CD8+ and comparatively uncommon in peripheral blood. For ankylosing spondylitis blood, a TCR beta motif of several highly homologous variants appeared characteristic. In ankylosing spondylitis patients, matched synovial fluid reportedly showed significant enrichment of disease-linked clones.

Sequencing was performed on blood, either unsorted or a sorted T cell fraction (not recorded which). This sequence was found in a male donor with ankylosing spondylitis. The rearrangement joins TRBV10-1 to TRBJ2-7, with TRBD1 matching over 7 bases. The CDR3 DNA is TGCGCCAGCAGTGAGGGCTCCCCAGGGGGCGAGCAGTACTTC. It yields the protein CASSEGSPGGEQYF.